This TCR beta chain appears in the sequencing data of a study of OX40 agonist ivuxolimab in advanced cancers. Study-wide context: Patients were infused with ivuxolimab every 2 weeks at 0.01 to 10 mg/kg. Anti-PD-1, anti-PD-L1 or anti-CTLA-4 therapy given earlier was allowed, and 35% to 50% had some. A partial response was reached by three patients: one with hepatocellular carcinoma and two with cutaneous melanoma. The study's findings and limits: There was clonal expansion of CD4+ and CD8+ blood T cells by week 6 at 0.1 to 3.0 mg/kg.

The germline gives CDR1 LGHNA, CDR2 YSLEER. CDR3 size: 16 residues. Trimming cost V 1 base and J 0 bases, with 9 bases left between them. Details on this clone: Its antigen is as yet unknown.

TCRdb's copy holds only in-frame clones and misses some; the assay was immunoSEQ multiplex PCR. Here the sample spans 40,000 or so clones, about 82% being singletons. This clonotype was obtained from an adult with an advanced solid tumor such as melanoma, head and neck, liver or kidney cancer. The chain joins TRBV4-3 to TRBJ2-2, with a possible D match to TRBD2 (5 bases). The sample was CD4+ or CD8+ T cells sorted from blood, taken in a trial of the OX40 agonist ivuxolimab. CDR3 nucleotide sequence: TGCGCCAGCAGCCAAGTGAGGGATACGAACACCGGGGAGCTGTTTTTT. This sequence encodes CASSQVRDTNTGELFF.